This is a list of T cell receptor beta chains from one sample in a study of cytotoxic CD8 clonotypes in ibrutinib-treated CLL. Clones were read by immunoSEQ multiplex PCR, and TCRdb kept only the in-frame ones, dropping some. The table shows approximately 100,000 clones, with approximately 58% occurring only once. The sample here was PBMCs, taken after 24 months of ibrutinib treatment. The origin of the receptors is a human donor with chronic lymphocytic leukemia. Both conserved end residues are part of each CDR3. A D gene is named only where the DNA matches it firmly. Expanded clones get a size class; other rows say once, few or many, or leave the size out.

j_call: TRBJ2-5
clone_size: NA
d_call: NA
v_call: TRBV6-1
cdr3_aa: CASSEGWGGRVETQYF
cdr3_nt: TGTGCCAGCAGTGAAGGGTGGGGGGGCCGTGTTGAGACCCAGTACTTC

j_call: TRBJ2-5
clone_size: many
d_call: NA
v_call: TRBV5-1
cdr3_aa: CASSLEGPETQYF
cdr3_nt: TGCGCCAGCAGCTTGGAAGGGCCGGAGACCCAGTACTTC

j_call: TRBJ2-2
clone_size: once
d_call: TRBD1
v_call: TRBV6-6
cdr3_aa: CASNRPDRAPGELFF
cdr3_nt: TGTGCCAGTAACAGGCCGGACAGGGCCCCCGGGGAGCTGTTTTTT

j_call: TRBJ1-3
clone_size: few
d_call: NA
v_call: TRBV28
cdr3_aa: CASRGEVGRDGNTIYF
cdr3_nt: TGTGCCAGCAGGGGTGAGGTGGGAAGGGATGGAAACACCATATATTTT

j_call: TRBJ2-1
clone_size: NA
d_call: TRBD2
v_call: TRBV19
cdr3_aa: CASSIPLAGGSYEQFF
cdr3_nt: TGTGCCAGTAGTATACCTCTAGCGGGGGGGAGTTATGAGCAGTTCTTC

j_call: TRBJ1-6
clone_size: NA
d_call: TRBD1
v_call: TRBV30
cdr3_aa: CAWNADDRDVDALHF
cdr3_nt: TGTGCCTGGAACGCGGACGACAGGGACGTGGATGCCCTCCACTTT

j_call: TRBJ1-1
clone_size: NA
d_call: NA
v_call: TRBV30
cdr3_aa: CACNVLGRLEAFF
cdr3_nt: TGTGCCTGCAATGTGCTGGGGCGGCTAGAAGCTTTCTTT

j_call: TRBJ1-1
clone_size: few
d_call: NA
v_call: TRBV5-1
cdr3_aa: CASSFSGTNTEAFF
cdr3_nt: TGCGCCAGCAGCTTTTCCGGGACGAACACTGAAGCTTTCTTT

j_call: TRBJ2-2
clone_size: NA
d_call: NA
v_call: TRBV1
cdr3_aa: CTSSQGSHKFIGELFF
cdr3_nt: TGCACCAGCAGCCAAGGTTCCCACAAGTTCATCGGGGAGCTGTTTTTT

j_call: TRBJ2-7
clone_size: NA
d_call: NA
v_call: TRBV30
cdr3_aa: CAWSDGRRTYEQYF
cdr3_nt: TGTGCCTGGAGTGACGGACGTCGTACCTACGAGCAGTACTTC

j_call: TRBJ1-1
clone_size: NA
d_call: NA
v_call: TRBV6-1
cdr3_aa: CASSGTEATEAFF
cdr3_nt: TGTGCCAGCAGTGGAACAGAAGCCACTGAAGCTTTCTTT

j_call: TRBJ2-2
clone_size: NA
d_call: NA
v_call: TRBV7-3
cdr3_aa: CASSLKGSQGLGTGELFF
cdr3_nt: TGTGCCAGCAGCTTAAAAGGCTCACAGGGTCTCGGCACCGGGGAGCTGTTTTTT

j_call: TRBJ2-2
clone_size: NA
d_call: NA
v_call: TRBV7-3
cdr3_aa: CASGETVNTGELFF
cdr3_nt: TGTGCCAGCGGGGAGACAGTGAACACCGGGGAGCTGTTTTTT

j_call: TRBJ1-1
clone_size: few
d_call: NA
v_call: TRBV28
cdr3_aa: CASSFMFQAEAFF
cdr3_nt: TGTGCCAGCAGTTTTATGTTCCAAGCTGAAGCTTTCTTT

j_call: TRBJ2-1
clone_size: few
d_call: TRBD2
v_call: TRBV11-2
cdr3_aa: CASSQRGERYNEQFF
cdr3_nt: TGTGCCAGCAGCCAGCGGGGGGAACGCTACAATGAGCAGTTCTTC

j_call: TRBJ2-4
clone_size: once
d_call: TRBD2
v_call: TRBV2
cdr3_aa: CASRIQRGGTKNIQYF
cdr3_nt: TGTGCCAGCAGGATTCAGCGGGGGGGTACCAAAAACATTCAGTACTTC

j_call: TRBJ1-2
clone_size: NA
d_call: TRBD1
v_call: TRBV9
cdr3_aa: CASSPTIGDRGYYGYTF
cdr3_nt: TGTGCCAGCAGCCCGACCATAGGGGACAGGGGGTACTATGGCTACACCTTC

j_call: TRBJ2-7
clone_size: NA
d_call: TRBD2
v_call: TRBV6-5
cdr3_aa: CASIGRHEQYF
cdr3_nt: TGTGCCAGCATCGGGAGGCACGAGCAGTACTTC

j_call: TRBJ1-2
clone_size: few
d_call: NA
v_call: TRBV5-6
cdr3_aa: CASSLLPGGGYTF
cdr3_nt: TGTGCCAGCAGCTTGCTCCCGGGTGGGGGCTACACCTTC

j_call: TRBJ1-1
clone_size: few
d_call: TRBD1
v_call: TRBV11-1
cdr3_aa: CASSFGTGRNTEAFF
cdr3_nt: TGTGCCAGCAGCTTTGGGACAGGGCGGAACACTGAAGCTTTCTTT

j_call: TRBJ2-2
clone_size: NA
d_call: NA
v_call: TRBV30
cdr3_aa: CAWSLSGASGELFF
cdr3_nt: TGTGCCTGGAGTTTATCGGGGGCGTCCGGGGAGCTGTTTTTT

j_call: TRBJ2-5
clone_size: once
d_call: TRBD1
v_call: TRBV30
cdr3_aa: CATGQGKTETQYF
cdr3_nt: TGTGCCACAGGACAGGGTAAAACGGAGACCCAGTACTTC

j_call: TRBJ1-6
clone_size: NA
d_call: NA
v_call: TRBV5-1
cdr3_aa: CASSLGTYGNSPLHF
cdr3_nt: TGCGCCAGCAGCTTGGGGACGTACGGTAATTCACCCCTCCACTTT

j_call: TRBJ2-3
clone_size: few
d_call: NA
v_call: TRBV30
cdr3_aa: CACQADTQYF
cdr3_nt: TGTGCCTGTCAGGCGGATACGCAGTATTTT

j_call: TRBJ2-7
clone_size: NA
d_call: NA
v_call: TRBV5-6
cdr3_aa: CASTSLNEQYF
cdr3_nt: TGTGCCAGCACTTCCCTCAACGAGCAGTACTTC

j_call: TRBJ2-7
clone_size: NA
d_call: NA
v_call: TRBV27
cdr3_aa: CASRSGDRYEQYF
cdr3_nt: TGTGCCAGCAGGTCGGGAGATCGGTACGAGCAGTACTTC

j_call: TRBJ2-7
clone_size: NA
d_call: NA
v_call: TRBV30
cdr3_aa: CAWTARGFTYEQYF
cdr3_nt: TGTGCCTGGACCGCCCGGGGATTTACCTACGAGCAGTACTTC

j_call: TRBJ1-2
clone_size: few
d_call: NA
v_call: TRBV27
cdr3_aa: CASSLTETSGYTF
cdr3_nt: TGTGCCAGCAGTTTAACCGAGACAAGTGGCTACACCTTC

j_call: TRBJ2-3
clone_size: NA
d_call: TRBD2
v_call: TRBV7-2
cdr3_aa: CASSPGLAGGHRDTQYF
cdr3_nt: TGTGCCAGCAGCCCTGGACTAGCGGGGGGGCACCGGGATACGCAGTATTTT

j_call: TRBJ2-5
clone_size: NA
d_call: NA
v_call: TRBV30
cdr3_aa: CASRGSNKETQYF
cdr3_nt: TGTGCCTCGCGTGGGTCAAATAAAGAGACCCAGTACTTC

j_call: TRBJ2-1
clone_size: NA
d_call: NA
v_call: TRBV11-2
cdr3_aa: CASSFGGPYNEQFF
cdr3_nt: TGTGCCAGCAGCTTTGGGGGTCCCTACAATGAGCAGTTCTTC

j_call: TRBJ2-3
clone_size: NA
d_call: NA
v_call: TRBV11-3
cdr3_aa: CASSLHSATDTQYF
cdr3_nt: TGTGCCAGCAGCTTGCATAGTGCCACAGATACGCAGTATTTT

j_call: TRBJ1-1
clone_size: NA
d_call: NA
v_call: TRBV11-1
cdr3_aa: CASSLPGALTEAFF
cdr3_nt: TGTGCCAGCAGCTTACCAGGGGCTTTAACTGAAGCTTTCTTT

j_call: TRBJ2-7
clone_size: NA
d_call: NA
v_call: TRBV7-8
cdr3_aa: CASSLEGAREQYF
cdr3_nt: TGTGCCAGCAGCTTAGAAGGAGCGAGGGAGCAGTACTTC

j_call: TRBJ2-6
clone_size: NA
d_call: NA
v_call: TRBV30
cdr3_aa: CAWSLRSGANVLTF
cdr3_nt: TGTGCCTGGAGTTTGCGCTCTGGGGCCAACGTCCTGACTTTC

j_call: TRBJ2-7
clone_size: NA
d_call: TRBD1
v_call: TRBV11-3
cdr3_aa: CASSPGQGMAEQYF
cdr3_nt: TGTGCCAGCAGCCCCGGACAGGGTATGGCCGAGCAGTACTTC

j_call: TRBJ1-1
clone_size: few
d_call: NA
v_call: TRBV10-3
cdr3_aa: CAISESRGPTEAFF
cdr3_nt: TGTGCCATCAGTGAGTCGCGGGGCCCCACTGAAGCTTTCTTT

j_call: TRBJ1-3
clone_size: NA
d_call: NA
v_call: TRBV6-6
cdr3_aa: CASSADPSDGNTIYF
cdr3_nt: TGTGCCAGCAGCGCGGACCCGTCGGACGGAAACACCATATATTTT

j_call: TRBJ1-5
clone_size: NA
d_call: NA
v_call: TRBV25-1
cdr3_aa: CASSDGVRPNQPQHF
cdr3_nt: TGTGCCAGCAGTGATGGGGTCAGGCCCAATCAGCCCCAGCATTTT

j_call: TRBJ1-1
clone_size: NA
d_call: NA
v_call: TRBV7-9
cdr3_aa: CASSLERAGDTEAFF
cdr3_nt: TGTGCCAGCAGCTTAGAACGCGCAGGGGACACTGAAGCTTTCTTT

j_call: TRBJ2-7
clone_size: NA
d_call: NA
v_call: TRBV5-5
cdr3_aa: CASSLAGSPAYEQYF
cdr3_nt: TGTGCCAGCAGCTTGGCGGGCTCGCCGGCCTACGAGCAGTACTTC

j_call: TRBJ2-6
clone_size: NA
d_call: TRBD2
v_call: TRBV6-6
cdr3_aa: CASGRDSGANVLTF
cdr3_nt: TGTGCCAGCGGGAGGGACTCTGGGGCCAACGTCCTGACTTTC

j_call: TRBJ1-1
clone_size: NA
d_call: TRBD1
v_call: TRBV28
cdr3_aa: CASSPDRGKTFF
cdr3_nt: TGTGCCAGCAGCCCTGACAGGGGGAAGACTTTCTTT

j_call: TRBJ2-3
clone_size: NA
d_call: NA
v_call: TRBV1
cdr3_aa: CTSSLRTSGTQYF
cdr3_nt: TGCACCAGCAGCCTCCGGACTAGCGGGACGCAGTATTTT

j_call: TRBJ2-1
clone_size: NA
d_call: NA
v_call: TRBV7-9
cdr3_aa: CASSLDKALTNEQFF
cdr3_nt: TGTGCCAGCAGCTTGGACAAAGCGTTAACTAATGAGCAGTTCTTC

j_call: TRBJ2-1
clone_size: NA
d_call: NA
v_call: TRBV27
cdr3_aa: CASPPWAGSGNEQFF
cdr3_nt: TGTGCCAGCCCGCCCTGGGCAGGGAGTGGCAATGAGCAGTTCTTC

j_call: TRBJ1-3
clone_size: few
d_call: NA
v_call: TRBV30
cdr3_aa: CAWSGPKDTIYF
cdr3_nt: TGTGCCTGGAGTGGACCTAAGGACACCATATATTTT

j_call: TRBJ1-4
clone_size: NA
d_call: TRBD1
v_call: TRBV27
cdr3_aa: CATLGTGNEKLFF
cdr3_nt: TGTGCCACTCTCGGGACAGGTAATGAAAAACTGTTTTTT

j_call: TRBJ2-3
clone_size: once
d_call: TRBD2
v_call: TRBV10-3
cdr3_aa: CAISEFGGVTDTQYF
cdr3_nt: TGTGCCATCAGTGAATTTGGGGGGGTCACAGATACGCAGTATTTT

j_call: TRBJ1-2
clone_size: NA
d_call: NA
v_call: TRBV7-3
cdr3_aa: CASSSGGERGYTF
cdr3_nt: TGTGCCAGCAGCTCTGGCGGCGAGCGTGGCTACACCTTC

j_call: TRBJ1-1
clone_size: NA
d_call: NA
v_call: TRBV6-1
cdr3_aa: CASGQGGYAEAFF
cdr3_nt: TGTGCCAGCGGGCAGGGCGGATATGCTGAAGCTTTCTTT